This is a list of T cell receptor beta chains from one sample in a study of blood T cell repertoires in COVID-19. Sequenced by immunoSEQ multiplex PCR; TCRdb stores in-frame clones only, minus some. The sample gives over 150,000 clones, roughly 90% of which show up once; 0.5% to 0.65% is in the top ten. The source material was peripheral blood. These receptors were collected from a man in his forties or fifties with acute or convalescent COVID-19. Both conserved end residues are trimmed from each CDR3. The D gene is left open where the match is weak.

TRBD1	TRBJ2-4	TRBV7-9	ASSFWGQGPNIQY
-	TRBJ2-5	TRBV7-2	ASSLGGVGETQY
-	TRBJ2-2	TRBV28	ASSSAGGFRTGELF
-	TRBJ2-7	TRBV6-5	ASSRGVLPYEQY
-	TRBJ2-5	TRBV6-1	ASSEVWGEETQY
-	TRBJ2-2	TRBV5-4	ASSLNARMGQTGELF
-	TRBJ1-2	TRBV3-1/TRBV3-2	ASSQDRGSINGYT
TRBD1	TRBJ1-5	TRBV19	ASSNPDRVGNQPQH
-	TRBJ2-2	TRBV19	ASSAGADTGELF
-	TRBJ2-3	TRBV11-2	ASSSPHEADTQY
TRBD2	TRBJ2-3	TRBV7-2	ASSPREAARMGADTQY
TRBD2	TRBJ2-1	TRBV11-2	ASSHPSGVVF
TRBD1	TRBJ2-2	TRBV4-1	ASSRTGTGGGVGELF
TRBD1	TRBJ1-6	TRBV27	ASSPLRAGGHLGSPLH
-	TRBJ2-3	TRBV5-4	ASSSTGLDTQY
-	TRBJ1-5	TRBV28	ASSLGRGRGPQH
TRBD1	TRBJ2-3	TRBV30	AWEKTGMRDTQY
-	TRBJ2-2	TRBV5-5	ASSLQLLNTGELF
TRBD2	TRBJ2-7	TRBV19	ASSIDWTSGAYEQY
TRBD1	TRBJ1-2	TRBV28	ASGDRVNYGYT
-	TRBJ1-6	TRBV7-9	ASAVGSSYNSPLH
TRBD2	TRBJ2-3	TRBV2	ASRGLAGNTDTQY
-	TRBJ2-3	TRBV5-1	ASMATDTQY
-	TRBJ2-2	TRBV7-3	ASSLNSPGLYKGGELF
TRBD1	TRBJ1-6	TRBV25-1	ASSDNRGSYNSPLH
TRBD1	TRBJ1-4	TRBV10-3	AISDTGGREKLF
-	TRBJ2-7	TRBV27	ASSRRGRDPYEQY
-	TRBJ1-2	TRBV6-2/TRBV6-3	ASSYRRTGRGYGYT
TRBD2	TRBJ2-1	TRBV6-5	ASSSGTSVAEQF
-	TRBJ2-5	TRBV6-5	ATRTGLQETQY
-	TRBJ2-2	TRBV29-1	SVHSTGELF